Included here is one T cell receptor (beta chain) sequence, with context. The CDR3 runs to 14 residues. Between the trimmed V and J ends, which lost 6 bases and 4 bases, there was a span of 16 bases. Germline-derived CDR1 and CDR2 are MNHEY and SVGAGI. The data are from a study of blood T cell repertoires in COVID-19. Study-wide background: Some COVID-19 samples were acute and others convalescent; all came from the United States, Italy and Spain. Nucleic acid was either cDNA or gDNA, and it came from T cells, B-cell-depleted T cells, or PBMCs.

Original data processing: Reference gene primer amplification in the assay estimated nucleated cell counts. Assay used: immunoSEQ multiplex PCR; TCRdb lists only in-frame clones, some missing. That table furnishes V, J and clone size, whereas the DNA furnished D and trimming. In the table there are 130,000 to 150,000 clones, roughly 80% of which are singletons. Recruitment covered about two dozen US areas and drew participants whose ages spanned roughly 18 to 95 years. The genes are TRBV6-5 and TRBJ2-7; tentatively, D is TRBD1 (7 bases). Sequencing was carried out using PBMCs or T cells enriched from blood (not recorded which). This TCR was sampled from a woman aged 35 to 49 who had recovered from COVID-19. The CDR3 reads CASRTEGARYEQYF. CDR3 nucleotides: TGTGCCAGCAGGACGGAGGGGGCTCGGTACGAGCAGTACTTC.